Sequencing of this T cell receptor (beta chain) was carried out in a study of cytomegalovirus exposure and HLA in healthy donors. General study points: Most TCR sequences proved rare, with some public TCRs found in many donors. Cytomegalovirus-associated status was assigned to about 150 TCR beta chains. The tendency of first-cohort TCR clusters to co-occur in the 100 to 150 validation repertoires emerged from a later analysis.

Of note for this clone: What it binds is unknown.

Profiled with immunoSEQ multiplex PCR; TCRdb holds only in-frame clones, not every one. Counted here are fewer than 400,000 clones, 86% occurring once; the ten biggest clones make up 0.65% to 0.85%. The length of the CDR3 is 12 residues. From germline, CDR1 is SGHDT and CDR2 YYEEEE. Trimming shortened V by 4 bases and J by 4 bases, and 9 bases separated the two germline ends. The chain employs TRBV5-6 and TRBJ2-7, with a tentative D call TRBD1 (6 bases). The source material was PBMCs. This receptor was taken from a woman aged 18 to 35 in good health and CMV-seronegative. CDR3 loop: CASSPQGYEQYF. The CDR3 bases are TGTGCCAGCAGCCCCCAGGGGTACGAGCAGTACTTC.